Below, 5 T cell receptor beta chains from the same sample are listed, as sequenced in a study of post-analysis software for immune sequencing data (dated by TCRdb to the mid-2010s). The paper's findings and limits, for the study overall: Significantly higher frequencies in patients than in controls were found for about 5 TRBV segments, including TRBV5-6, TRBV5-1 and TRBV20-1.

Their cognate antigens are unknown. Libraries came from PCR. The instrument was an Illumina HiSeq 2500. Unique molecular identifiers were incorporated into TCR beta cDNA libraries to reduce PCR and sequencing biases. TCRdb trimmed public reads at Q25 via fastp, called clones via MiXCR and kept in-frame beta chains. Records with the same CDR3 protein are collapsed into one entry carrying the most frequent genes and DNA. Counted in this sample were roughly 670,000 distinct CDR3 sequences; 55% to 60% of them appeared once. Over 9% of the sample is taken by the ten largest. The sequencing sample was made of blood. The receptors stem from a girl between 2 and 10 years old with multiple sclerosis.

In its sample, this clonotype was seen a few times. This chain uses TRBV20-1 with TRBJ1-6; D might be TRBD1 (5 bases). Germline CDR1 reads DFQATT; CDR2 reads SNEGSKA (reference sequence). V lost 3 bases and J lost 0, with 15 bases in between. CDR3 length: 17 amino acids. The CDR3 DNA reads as TGCAGTGCTAGCGGGGCAGGTTCGACCTCCTATAATTCACCCCTCCACTTT. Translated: CSASGAGSTSYNSPLHF.

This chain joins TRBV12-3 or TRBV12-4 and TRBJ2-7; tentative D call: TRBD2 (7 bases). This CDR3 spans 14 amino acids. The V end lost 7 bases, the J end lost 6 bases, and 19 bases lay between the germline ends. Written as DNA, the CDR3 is TGTGCCAGCAACAAGGGGGGGGAGGTGAGCGAGCAGTACTTC. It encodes CASNKGGEVSEQYF.

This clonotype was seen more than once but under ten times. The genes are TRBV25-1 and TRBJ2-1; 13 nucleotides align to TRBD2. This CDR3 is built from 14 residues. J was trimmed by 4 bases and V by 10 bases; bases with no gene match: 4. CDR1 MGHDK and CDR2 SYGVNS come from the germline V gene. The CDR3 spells CATATSGGYNEQFF. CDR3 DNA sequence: TGTGCCACCGCGACTAGCGGGGGGTACAATGAGCAGTTCTTC.

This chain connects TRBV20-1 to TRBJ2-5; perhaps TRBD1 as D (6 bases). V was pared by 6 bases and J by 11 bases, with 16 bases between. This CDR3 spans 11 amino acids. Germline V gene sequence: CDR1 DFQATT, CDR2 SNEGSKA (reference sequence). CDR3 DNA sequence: TGCAGTGCCCCAGATGGGGGCGGGCAGTACTTC. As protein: CSAPDGGGQYF.

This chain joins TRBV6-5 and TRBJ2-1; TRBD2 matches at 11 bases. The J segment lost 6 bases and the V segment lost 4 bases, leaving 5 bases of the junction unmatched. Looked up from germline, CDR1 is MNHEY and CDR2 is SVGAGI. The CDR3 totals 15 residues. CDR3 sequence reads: CASSFSGGATNEQFF. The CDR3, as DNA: TGTGCCAGCAGTTTTAGCGGGGGGGCCACCAATGAGCAGTTCTTC.